What follows are 15 T cell receptor beta chains derived from one specimen sequenced in a study of T cells in localized non-small cell lung cancer. TCRdb's copy holds only in-frame clones and misses some; the assay was immunoSEQ multiplex PCR. The sample shows over 30,000 clones, just over 85% of them seen only once. The source material was peripheral blood, sampled before any cancer treatment. Receptor source: a male donor at least 60 years old with stage III lung adenocarcinoma.

This clone showed up just a few times. The V gene is TRBV28, the J gene TRBJ2-1, with TRBD2 matching 7 bases. CDR3 length equals 16 residues. Germline trimming cut 4 bases from V and 2 bases from J; bases unmatched to any gene: 8. Looked up from germline, CDR1 is MDHEN and CDR2 is SYDVKM. DNA of the CDR3: TGTGCCAGCAGTTCTCTAAGCGGGGAAACCTACAATGAGCAGTTCTTC. This sequence encodes CASSSLSGETYNEQFF.

The chain recombines TRBV11-2 with TRBJ2-1; D may match TRBD1 or TRBD2 (5 bases each). Germline-derived CDR1 and CDR2 are SGHAT and FQNNGV. This CDR3 comprises 15 residues. Deletions cut 8 bases from V and 8 bases from J, with 22 bases between. The CDR3 region is CASSTVSGIIDEQFF. CDR3 nucleotides: TGTGCCAGCTCGACAGTTTCGGGGATCATCGATGAGCAGTTCTTC.

The gene calls are TRBV7-8 and TRBJ2-6; D is unresolved. CDR1 and CDR2 (germline): SGHVS, FQNEAQ. Deletions cut 1 base from V and 1 base from J, with 5 bases between. This CDR3 has 15 amino acids. The chain's CDR3 is CASSLVHSGANVLTF. For the CDR3, the DNA is TGTGCCAGCAGCTTAGTCCATTCTGGGGCCAACGTCCTGACTTTC.

The chain uses TRBV7-8 and TRBJ2-4; perhaps TRBD1 as D (6 bases). V gave up 1 base and J gave up 0 bases, with 16 bases separating them. From germline, CDR1 is SGHVS and CDR2 FQNEAQ. This CDR3 comprises 18 residues. CDR3 sequence reads: CASSLGPPRQVAKNIQYF. The CDR3 DNA follows: TGTGCCAGCAGCTTAGGGCCCCCCCGACAGGTAGCCAAAAACATTCAGTACTTC.

J is TRBJ2-3 and V is TRBV7-2; TRBD1 aligns across 7 bases. With V trimmed by 5 bases and J by 1 base, 3 bases remained unmatched. The germline V gene has CDR1 SGHTA and CDR2 FQGNSA. The CDR3 extends over 14 amino acids. The CDR3 region has the DNA TGTGCCAGCAGCCGGGACAGAGGCACAGATACGCAGTATTTT. This codes for CASSRDRGTDTQYF.

The chain has TRBV6-5 and TRBJ2-1; the D is unclear. The V and J ends lost 0 bases and 5 bases respectively, with 11 bases between them. This CDR3 spans 15 amino acids. CDR1 MNHEY and CDR2 SVGAGI come from the germline V gene. The CDR3 sequence is CASSYSGRWHNEQFF. Here the CDR3 DNA reads TGTGCCAGCAGTTACTCGGGCAGGTGGCACAATGAGCAGTTCTTC.

This chain joins TRBV11-3 and TRBJ2-2; D is perhaps TRBD2 (5 bases). The CDR3 loop spans 15 amino acids. V shed 5 bases and J shed 6 bases, with 16 bases lying between them. Looked up from germline, CDR1 is SGHNT and CDR2 is YENEEA. The CDR3 spells CASSARGSVAGELFF. DNA of the CDR3: TGTGCCAGCAGCGCTAGAGGGTCTGTCGCCGGGGAGCTGTTTTTT.

This clone showed up just a few times. The chain has TRBV5-6 and TRBJ1-5, with D hard to call. Germline values: CDR1 SGHDT, CDR2 YYEEEE. V was cut by 0 bases and J by 7 bases, with 11 bases left in between. The CDR3 totals 14 residues. Written as DNA, the CDR3 is TGTGCCAGCAGCTTGGGACAAGCGGGACAGCCCCAGCATTTT. Translation gives CASSLGQAGQPQHF.

The rearrangement links TRBV9 to TRBJ2-5; D is possibly TRBD1 (5 bases). The V end was cut by 0 bases, the J end by 4 bases, with 10 bases between. The CDR3 has 14 residues. From germline, CDR1 is SGDLS and CDR2 YYNGEE. Here the CDR3 DNA reads TGTGCCAGCAGCGTAGAGGGGATGGGAGAGACCCAGTACTTC. Its translation: CASSVEGMGETQYF.

V is TRBV7-2 and J is TRBJ1-2; a possible D gene is TRBD1 (5 bases). V gave up 5 bases and J gave up 8 bases, with 18 bases separating them. Germline V gene sequence: CDR1 SGHTA, CDR2 FQGNSA. The CDR3 length is 14 residues. This CDR3 is CASSPMGGARGYTF. The DNA for the CDR3 is TGTGCCAGCAGCCCTATGGGAGGGGCCAGGGGCTACACCTTC. Supplemented by reference TRBV7-2 and TRBJ1-2, the full variable domain reads GAGVSQSPSNKVTEKGKDVELRCDPISGHTALYWYRQSLGQGLEFLIYFQGNSAPDKSGLPSDRFSAERTGGSVSTLTIQRTQQEDSAVYLCASSPMGGARGYTFGSGTRLTVV.

This clone has just a few counts. The V gene is TRBV28, the J gene TRBJ1-4; D gene uncertain. The CDR3 runs 12 residues. Germline V gives CDR1 MDHEN, CDR2 SYDVKM. V lost 8 bases and J lost 8, with 12 bases in between. CDR3 loop: CASGGLAEKLFF. CDR3 sequence (DNA): TGTGCCAGCGGCGGCCTGGCCGAAAAACTGTTTTTT.

This clone was counted a single time. V usage is TRBV5-1 and J usage is TRBJ2-7; a possible D gene is TRBD1 (6 bases). This CDR3 spans 13 amino acids. Trimming cost V 0 bases and J 2 bases, with 6 bases left between them. Germline values: CDR1 SGHRS, CDR2 YFSETQ. The CDR3 region has the DNA TGCGCCAGCAGCTTGGACAGGGCCTACGAGCAGTACTTC. Translated: CASSLDRAYEQYF.

This rearrangement joins TRBV5-1 to TRBJ2-3; D may be TRBD1 (5 bases). This CDR3 is 14 amino acids long. V dropped 2 bases and J dropped 3 bases, with 10 bases sitting between them. CDR1 and CDR2 (germline): SGHRS, YFSETQ. CDR3 nucleotide sequence: TGCGCCAGCAGCTTCACCGACAGTACAGATACGCAGTATTTT. It translates to CASSFTDSTDTQYF.

This clone was counted only a few times. This sequence joins TRBV20-1 and TRBJ1-1; D gene unclear. CDR3 length: 11 residues. With 6 bases removed from V and 0 bases from J, the gap between germline ends came to 5 bases. Germline loops: CDR1 DFQATT, CDR2 SNEGSKA (reference sequence). This CDR3 reads CSALMNTEAFF. DNA of the CDR3: TGCAGTGCCTTAATGAACACTGAAGCTTTCTTT.

The chain is built from TRBV5-1 and TRBJ2-7; the D gene is possibly TRBD1 (6 bases). This CDR3 comprises 14 residues. Trimming removed 4 bases at V and 0 bases at J, with 11 bases between. Germline V gene lookup returns CDR1 SGHRS and CDR2 YFSETQ. DNA for the CDR3: TGCGCCAGCAGCGAGTGGACAGCCTCCTACGAGCAGTACTTC. It is translated as CASSEWTASYEQYF.